These 29 T cell receptor beta chains were sequenced from one sample in a study of T cells after somatic rescue of genetic block. TCRdb's table, derived via immunoSEQ multiplex PCR, lists solely in-frame clones and lacks some. The sample shows 95,000 to 120,000 clones, around nine tenths of them seen only once. Sequencing was carried out using peripheral blood mononuclear cells (PBMCs). These receptors were obtained from a woman younger than 30.

The chain joins TRBV6-6 to TRBJ1-1; D gene uncertain. Germline V lookup: CDR1 MNHNY, CDR2 SVGAGI (reference sequence). The CDR3 has 13 residues. V was pared by 4 bases and J by 3 bases, with 9 bases between. The CDR3 region has the DNA TGTGCCAGCAGTTTAGGACCGGACACTGAAGCTTTCTTT. Amino acids: CASSLGPDTEAFF.

The chain carries TRBV5-5 and TRBJ1-4, with 9 bases aligning to TRBD1. The CDR3 loop spans 16 amino acids. V was clipped by 2 bases and J by 8 bases; unmatched bases: 10. Germline CDR1 is SGHKS and CDR2 is YYEKEE (reference sequence). CDR3 amino acids: CASSLFPGQGGEKLFF. Here the CDR3 DNA reads TGTGCCAGCAGCTTATTCCCGGGACAGGGAGGGGAAAAACTGTTTTTT.

This chain joins TRBV5-1 and TRBJ2-1; D may be TRBD2 (6 bases). Germline V gene sequence: CDR1 SGHRS, CDR2 YFSETQ. This CDR3 comprises 12 residues. With 0 bases removed from V and 14 bases from J, the gap between germline ends came to 12 bases. The CDR3: CASSLAGGEKFF. CDR3 coding DNA: TGCGCCAGCAGCTTGGCCGGAGGGGAAAAGTTCTTC.

The chain couples TRBV10-3 to TRBJ2-2; either TRBD1 or TRBD2 may fit D (6 bases each). The CDR3 consists of 15 residues. Germline values: CDR1 ENHRY, CDR2 SYGVKD. Trimming cost V 5 bases and J 0 bases, with 10 bases left between them. The CDR3 sequence: CAISTGASNTGELFF. The CDR3 nucleotides are TGTGCCATCAGTACGGGGGCCTCGAACACCGGGGAGCTGTTTTTT.

The CDR3 DNA follows: TGCAGCGTTGTAACCGTCTCCTACGAGCAGTACTTC. Protein sequence: CSVVTVSYEQYF. The genes are TRBV29-1 and TRBJ2-7; no clear D gene. V lost 4 bases and J lost 0, with 7 bases in between. This CDR3 spans 12 amino acids. The germline gives CDR1 SQVTM, CDR2 ANQGSEA.

The V call is TRBV7-9, the J call TRBJ2-2; the match to TRBD1 covers 8 bases. With V trimmed by 1 base and J by 6 bases, 13 bases remained unmatched. The length of the CDR3 is 18 residues. CDR1 SEHNR and CDR2 FQNEAQ come from the germline V gene (reference sequence). The CDR3, as DNA: TGTGCCAGCAGCTTAGAAGGGACAGGCTGGAGGTTCTCCGGGGAGCTGTTTTTT. Protein sequence: CASSLEGTGWRFSGELFF.

The genes are TRBV6-6 and TRBJ2-1, with D unresolved. This CDR3 has 13 residues. With 2 bases removed from V and 7 bases from J, the gap between germline ends came to 9 bases. CDR1 is MNHNY, CDR2 SVGAGI, per germline (reference sequence). CDR3 amino acids: CASSYVGQNEQFF. CDR3 sequence (DNA): TGTGCCAGCAGTTACGTCGGCCAAAATGAGCAGTTCTTC.

Here the CDR3 reads CASSLSLAGENEQFF. DNA for the CDR3: TGCGCCAGCAGCTTAAGTCTAGCGGGGGAAAATGAGCAGTTCTTC. The chain links TRBV5-1 to TRBJ2-1, with 10 bases identical to TRBD2. The trim removed 2 bases at V and 7 bases at J, leaving 6 bases unmatched. CDR1 SGHRS and CDR2 YFSETQ come from the germline V gene. This CDR3 comprises 15 residues.

The chain employs TRBV7-9 and TRBJ2-2; D perhaps matches TRBD1 (6 bases). Germline V gene sequence: CDR1 SEHNR, CDR2 FQNEAQ (reference sequence). This CDR3 is 16 amino acids long. V lost 5 bases, J lost 7 bases, and 20 bases lay in between. In DNA form, the CDR3 reads TGTGCCAGCAGCGTTCCACTAGTGGGGGCCCTCGGGGAGCTGTTTTTT. Translating it yields CASSVPLVGALGELFF.

CDR3: CASGLDRASSTDTQYF. The CDR3 DNA is TGTGCCAGCGGATTAGACAGAGCCAGTAGCACAGATACGCAGTATTTT. V gene TRBV9 combines with J gene TRBJ2-3, with TRBD1 as a possible D gene (5 bases). V was trimmed by 7 bases and J by 0 bases, leaving 18 bases between them. The CDR3 has 16 amino acids. CDR1 is SGDLS and CDR2 is YYNGEE in the germline V gene.

The CDR3 DNA follows: TGTGCCAGCAGCTCCCTAGCGGGGGACACCGGGGAGCTGTTTTTT. This codes for CASSSLAGDTGELFF. This sequence joins TRBV7-9 and TRBJ2-2, with 10 bases identical to TRBD2. Germline V gives CDR1 SEHNR, CDR2 FQNEAQ (reference sequence). Unmatched junction bases numbered 2, after V lost 4 bases and J lost 3 bases. This CDR3 spans 15 amino acids.

This chain uses TRBV4-1 with TRBJ1-5; D may be TRBD1 (5 bases). V was clipped by 1 base and J by 2 bases, with 15 bases between them. CDR1 and CDR2 (germline): MGHRA, YSYEKL. This CDR3 spans 17 amino acids. The CDR3 sequence is CASSQVGGEMGNQPQHF. The CDR3 bases are TGCGCCAGCAGCCAAGTGGGGGGGGAGATGGGCAATCAGCCCCAGCATTTT.

This chain uses TRBV28 with TRBJ1-5; 7 positions match TRBD1. The CDR3 loop spans 16 amino acids. CDR1 MDHEN and CDR2 SYDVKM come from the germline V gene. V trimming: 4 bases; J trimming: 1 base; junction bases outside the gene matches: 7. Here the CDR3 reads CASSSQTGLSNQPQHF. The CDR3 DNA follows: TGTGCCAGCAGTTCCCAGACAGGGTTAAGCAATCAGCCCCAGCATTTT.

The genes are TRBV7-3 and TRBJ2-5, with D hard to call. Germline CDR1 and CDR2: SGHTA and FQGTGA. Trimming stripped 2 bases from V and 5 bases from J, with 12 bases between. CDR3 length equals 14 residues. CDR3 in amino acids: CASSLRGFGETQYF. The CDR3 DNA reads as TGTGCCAGCAGCTTACGAGGCTTCGGGGAGACCCAGTACTTC. Together with reference TRBV7-3 and TRBJ2-5, the CDR3 gives the full variable domain: GAGVSQTPSNKVTEKGKYVELRCDPISGHTALYWYRQSLGQGPEFLIYFQGTGAADDSGLPNDRFFAVRPEGSVSTLKIQRTERGDSAVYLCASSLRGFGETQYFGPGTRLLVL.

This chain connects TRBV19 to TRBJ2-2; TRBD1 agrees at 8 bases. CDR3 size: 15 residues. V was pared by 2 bases and J by 6 bases, with 5 bases of the junction left unmatched. Germline loops: CDR1 LNHDA, CDR2 SQIVND (reference sequence). CDR3: CASSIIARGPGELFF. The CDR3 DNA is TGTGCCAGTAGTATAATCGCCAGGGGGCCCGGGGAGCTGTTTTTT.

V gene TRBV25-1 combines with J gene TRBJ2-2; no clear D gene. Germline lookup yields CDR1 MGHDK and CDR2 SYGVNS. The ends were cut back, 2 bases at V and 1 base at J, with 2 bases in the middle. The CDR3 runs to 13 residues. The CDR3 region has the DNA TGTGCCAGCAGTGAAGGGAACACCGGGGAGCTGTTTTTT. Residues: CASSEGNTGELFF.

CDR3 DNA sequence: TGTGCCAGCAGCTCCGGACAGGGGTGGAACTATGGCTACACCTTC. This gives the protein CASSSGQGWNYGYTF. The chain joins TRBV11-3 to TRBJ1-2; 9 bases fit TRBD1. Germline loops: CDR1 SGHNT, CDR2 YENEEA. Trimming took 4 bases from V and 2 from J; bases not matched to a gene: 5. This CDR3 comprises 15 residues. Drawing the rest from reference TRBV11-3 and TRBJ1-2, the complete variable domain is EAGVVQSPRYKIIEKKQPVAFWCNPISGHNTLYWYLQNLGQGPELLIRYENEEAVDDSQLPKDRFSAERLKGVDSTLKIQPAELGDSAVYLCASSSGQGWNYGYTFGSGTRLTVV.

The chain is built from TRBV7-3 and TRBJ1-1; D unclear. The germline V gene has CDR1 SGHTA and CDR2 FQGTGA. There are 13 residues in the CDR3. The ends were cut back, 3 bases at V and 5 bases at J, with 10 bases in the middle. CDR3 loop: CASSLGGLTEAFF. In DNA, the CDR3 is TGTGCCAGCAGCTTGGGAGGGCTAACTGAAGCTTTCTTT.

The chain has TRBV6-5 and TRBJ2-5, with 7 bases identical to TRBD2. The CDR3 contains 16 residues. V gave up 2 bases and J gave up 3 bases; unmatched junction bases: 9. CDR1 and CDR2 from the germline V gene are MNHEY and SVGAGI. The CDR3 DNA reads TGTGCCAGCAGTTACAGACTAGCATTAGGGGAAGAGACCCAGTACTTC. Its protein is CASSYRLALGEETQYF.

Turning to this clone: Other DNA sequences in this specimen translate into the identical CDR3. The gene calls are TRBV18 and TRBJ2-5; D is undetermined. The CDR3 contains 11 residues. From germline, CDR1 is KGHSH and CDR2 LQKENI. V was pared by 3 bases and J by 5 bases, with 4 bases between. The CDR3 coding sequence is TGTGCCAGCTCACCTGGGGAGACCCAGTACTTC. Its protein product is CASSPGETQYF.

The chain joins TRBV7-9 to TRBJ1-2; tentative D call: TRBD1 (5 bases). Germline CDR1 and CDR2: SEHNR and FQNEAQ (reference sequence). With 0 bases removed from V and 4 bases from J, the gap between germline ends came to 18 bases. The CDR3 has 17 amino acids. CDR3 protein: CASSLARVPPRGYGYTF. The CDR3 DNA sequence: TGTGCCAGCAGCTTAGCCAGGGTCCCACCTCGGGGCTATGGCTACACCTTC.

The chain carries TRBV10-2 and TRBJ2-5, with 7 nucleotides matching TRBD2. With 2 bases clipped from V and 5 bases from J, the junction kept 5 bases outside the gene matches. CDR1 WSHSY and CDR2 SAAADI come from the germline V gene. The CDR3 spans 14 residues. The DNA of the CDR3 is TGCGCCAGCAGTGAGGGTCGGGGGGAGGAGACCCAGTACTTC. It is translated as CASSEGRGEETQYF.

This chain uses TRBV7-2 with TRBJ1-4, with D hard to call. The germline V gene encodes CDR1 SGHTA and CDR2 FQGNSA. V shed 4 bases and J shed 1 base, with 7 bases lying between them. This CDR3 is 14 amino acids long. CDR3 nucleotides: TGTGCCAGCAGCTCCGCCGGAACTAATGAAAAACTGTTTTTT. This codes for CASSSAGTNEKLFF.

The J gene is TRBJ1-2, the V gene TRBV7-3; perhaps TRBD1 as D (6 bases). The germline CDR1 and CDR2 sequences are SGHTA and FQGTGA. V shed 6 bases and J shed 7 bases, with 15 bases lying between them. This CDR3 contains 13 residues. This CDR3 reads CASSSSGTTGYTF. The CDR3 DNA follows: TGTGCCAGCAGTTCTTCCGGGACAACTGGCTACACCTTC. The complete variable domain, with remaining parts taken from reference TRBV7-3 and TRBJ1-2, reads GAGVSQTPSNKVTEKGKYVELRCDPISGHTALYWYRQSLGQGPEFLIYFQGTGAADDSGLPNDRFFAVRPEGSVSTLKIQRTERGDSAVYLCASSSSGTTGYTFGSGTRLTVV.

The chain has TRBV5-6 and TRBJ1-4; the match to TRBD1 covers 12 bases. This CDR3 has 15 amino acids. V lost 4 bases, J lost 8 bases, and 6 bases stayed unmatched. The germline gives CDR1 SGHDT, CDR2 YYEEEE. The CDR3 coding sequence is TGTGCCAGCAGCCCGGCCGGGACAGGGGGCGAAAAACTGTTTTTT. Its translation: CASSPAGTGGEKLFF.

The chain employs TRBV7-8 and TRBJ2-2, with D perhaps being TRBD1 or TRBD2 (5 bases each). The germline V gene has CDR1 SGHVS and CDR2 FQNEAQ. V was cut by 3 bases and J by 1 base, with 9 bases left in between. CDR3 size: 15 residues. The CDR3 sequence: CASSFAGGNTGELFF. The DNA of the CDR3 is TGTGCCAGCAGCTTCGCTGGGGGGAACACCGGGGAGCTGTTTTTT.

This clone was detected only once. The rearrangement links TRBV5-1 to TRBJ2-7, with TRBD2 identical over 11 bases. The CDR3 spans 17 residues. J was trimmed by 1 base and V by 0 bases; bases with no gene match: 6. CDR1 is SGHRS, CDR2 YFSETQ, per germline. Written as DNA, the CDR3 is TGCGCCAGCAGCTTGGTAGCGGGGGGGCTAGGGTCCTACGAGCAGTACTTC. This codes for CASSLVAGGLGSYEQYF.

The V and J genes are TRBV29-1 and TRBJ2-1; TRBD2 matches 15 bases. The germline V gene has CDR1 SQVTM and CDR2 ANQGSEA. CDR3 length: 15 amino acids. The V gene end was trimmed by 6 bases and the J gene end by 4 bases; junction bases not matched to a gene: 4. For the CDR3, the DNA is TGCAGCGTCTGGACTAGCGGGGGGGCTTACAATGAGCAGTTCTTC. Translating gives CSVWTSGGAYNEQFF.

The chain carries TRBV5-1 and TRBJ1-2, with 8 bases that match TRBD1. Germline V gene lookup returns CDR1 SGHRS and CDR2 YFSETQ. The trim removed 0 bases at V and 7 bases at J, leaving 5 bases unmatched. CDR3 length equals 14 residues. CDR3 loop: CASSLVDRAGGYTF. The CDR3 DNA sequence: TGCGCCAGCAGCTTGGTGGACAGGGCAGGTGGCTACACCTTC.